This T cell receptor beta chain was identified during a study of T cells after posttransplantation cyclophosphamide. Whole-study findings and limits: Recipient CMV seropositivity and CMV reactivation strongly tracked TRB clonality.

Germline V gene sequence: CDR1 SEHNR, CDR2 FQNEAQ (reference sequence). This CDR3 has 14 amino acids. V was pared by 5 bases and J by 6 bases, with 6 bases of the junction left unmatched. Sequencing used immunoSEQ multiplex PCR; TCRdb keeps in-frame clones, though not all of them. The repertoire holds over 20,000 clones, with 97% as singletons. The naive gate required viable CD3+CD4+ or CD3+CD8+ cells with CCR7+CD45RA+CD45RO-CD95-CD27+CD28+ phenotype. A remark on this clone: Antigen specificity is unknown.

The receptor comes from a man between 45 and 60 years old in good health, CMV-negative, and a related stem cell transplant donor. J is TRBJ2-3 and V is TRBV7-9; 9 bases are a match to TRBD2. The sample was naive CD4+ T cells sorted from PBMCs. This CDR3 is CASSLGLARDTQYF. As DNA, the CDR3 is TGTGCCAGCAGCCTCGGACTAGCGAGGGATACGCAGTATTTT.